The clone carrying this T cell receptor beta chain was seen only once. The antigen is not known. This entry is derived from a study of T cell responses to AZD1222 COVID-19 vaccine. Whole-study findings and limits: Among those given AZD1222, only 6 or 7 were seropositive at baseline. Receipt of two AZD1222 doses was followed by a rise in Spike-specific TCR breadth and depth.

The germline V gene has CDR1 LGHDT and CDR2 YNNKEL (reference sequence). The CDR3 runs to 15 residues. Between the trimmed V and J ends, which lost 2 bases and 1 base, there was a span of 11 bases. The protocol was immunoSEQ multiplex PCR, while the TCRdb copy is restricted to in-frame clones and leaves out a portion. The sample contains approximately 98,000 clones, 70% to 90% of which appear only once. The receptor was isolated from an adult in good health. The sequencing used peripheral blood, collected on day 0 of AZD1222 vaccination. The chain couples TRBV3-1 (or the pseudogene TRBV3-2) to TRBJ1-1, with D perhaps TRBD1 (6 bases). The CDR3 here is CASSQSRGGNTEAFF. Written as DNA, the CDR3 is TGTGCCAGCAGCCAATCAAGGGGGGGGAACACTGAAGCTTTCTTT.